What follows is one T cell receptor beta chain and its context. These data originate in a study of blood T cell repertoires in COVID-19. On the study more broadly: The United States, Italy and Spain supplied acute and convalescent COVID-19 samples.

The CDR3 is 15 amino acids. Looked up from germline, CDR1 is SNHLY and CDR2 is FYNNEI. V was pared by 5 bases and J by 2 bases, with 13 bases between. Here immunoSEQ multiplex PCR was the method, and the copy in TCRdb shows in-frame clones only, minus some. The sample contains about 170,000 clones, roughly 89% of which appear only once. Sample: peripheral blood. The sequence came from a woman in her fifties or sixties with acute or convalescent COVID-19. This chain connects TRBV2 to TRBJ1-5; possible D gene TRBD1, 6 bases. CDR3 protein: CASSLQGKGNQPQHF. In DNA form, the CDR3 reads TGTGCCAGCAGTCTACAGGGTAAGGGCAATCAGCCCCAGCATTTT.